The 17 T cell receptor beta chains given below trace back to one sample, sequenced in a study of blood T cell repertoires in COVID-19. TCRdb keeps only in-frame clones here, not all; method: immunoSEQ multiplex PCR. The repertoire holds roughly 93,000 clones, with approximately 90% as singletons. The sequenced material came from peripheral blood. All receptors come from a man in his forties or fifties with acute or convalescent COVID-19.

The V gene is TRBV7-9, the J gene TRBJ1-5; 11 positions agree with TRBD1. Germline loops: CDR1 SEHNR, CDR2 FQNEAQ (reference sequence). V was clipped by 4 bases and J by 6 bases; unmatched bases: 5. This CDR3 contains 15 residues. The CDR3: CASSSGTGGVQPQHF. The CDR3 DNA follows: TGTGCCAGCAGCTCTGGGACAGGGGGGGTTCAGCCCCAGCATTTT.

CDR3: CASSASTSGSNQPQHF. The CDR3 nucleotides read TGTGCCAGCAGTGCGTCGACCTCCGGGAGCAATCAGCCCCAGCATTTT. The chain combines TRBV6-1 with TRBJ1-5; D gene ambiguous. The CDR3 is 16 residues long. The V gene lost 4 bases and the J gene lost 1 base, with 14 bases spanning the gap. Germline V lookup: CDR1 MNHNS, CDR2 SASEGT.

The rearrangement links TRBV28 to TRBJ1-6, with 8 nucleotides matching TRBD1. CDR1 MDHEN and CDR2 SYDVKM come from the germline V gene. The CDR3 runs to 19 residues. The J segment lost 1 base and the V segment lost 5 bases, leaving 13 bases of the junction unmatched. The CDR3 nucleotides read TGTGCCAGCAGTACAGTTTCCGGGACAGGTCTTTCCTATAATTCACCCCTCCACTTT. Its translation: CASSTVSGTGLSYNSPLHF.

J is TRBJ1-2 and V is TRBV27, with D unresolved. Germline CDR1 is MNHEY and CDR2 is SMNVEV (reference sequence). The CDR3 totals 14 residues. V was pared by 3 bases and J by 5 bases, with 13 bases between. CDR3 nucleotide sequence: TGTGCCAGCAGTTTGGGCGCCCCCAAGTATGGCTACACCTTC. Protein product: CASSLGAPKYGYTF.

The chain is built from TRBV6-1 and TRBJ1-5; possibly TRBD1 for D (6 bases). Germline V gives CDR1 MNHNS, CDR2 SASEGT. This CDR3 region has 16 residues. Trimming cost V 1 base and J 2 bases, with 12 bases left between them. In nucleotides, the CDR3 is TGTGCCAGCAGTGAAGGTACCCAGGGGCGCAATCAGCCCCAGCATTTT. Protein: CASSEGTQGRNQPQHF.

V is TRBV7-8 and J is TRBJ1-5, with D unclear. Trimming pared 5 bases from V and 9 bases from J, leaving 11 bases between. The CDR3 is made up of 12 amino acids. The germline V gene encodes CDR1 SGHVS and CDR2 FQNEAQ. CDR3 DNA sequence: TGTGCCAGCAGCCCCGGAGTTTCGCCCCAGCATTTT. Translated, it gives CASSPGVSPQHF. Full variable domain (missing parts from reference TRBV7-8 and TRBJ1-5): GAGVSQSPRYKVAKRGQDVALRCDPISGHVSLFWYQQALGQGPEFLTYFQNEAQLDKSGLPSDRFFAERPEGSVSTLKIQRTQQEDSAVYLCASSPGVSPQHFGDGTRLSIL.

The chain uses TRBV24-1 and TRBJ2-4; the D gene is possibly TRBD1 (6 bases). V lost 0 bases and J 4 bases, leaving 12 bases between the germline ends. Germline assignment: CDR1 KGHDR and CDR2 SFDVKD. The CDR3 runs 16 residues. CDR3 in DNA: TGTGCCACCAGTGATTTGCATGGGGACACTAAAAACATTCAGTACTTC. It encodes CATSDLHGDTKNIQYF.

The CDR3 nucleotides are TGTGCCAGCAGCTCTGCAGGGAATGAGCAGTTCTTC. It encodes CASSSAGNEQFF. The V call is TRBV7-9, the J call TRBJ2-1, with a possible D match to TRBD1 (5 bases). This CDR3 spans 12 amino acids. Trimming stripped 4 bases from V and 7 bases from J, with 8 bases between. The germline V gene encodes CDR1 SEHNR and CDR2 FQNEAQ (reference sequence).

The V and J genes are TRBV30 and TRBJ1-1; D is unclear. CDR1 and CDR2 from the germline V gene are GTSNPN and SVGIG (reference sequence). The CDR3 length is 13 residues. Trimming removed 7 bases from V and 6 bases from J, with 18 bases in between. The CDR3 spells CASMYPLRAEAFF. CDR3 in DNA: TGTGCCTCGATGTACCCCTTGAGGGCTGAAGCTTTCTTT.

This clone was seen only once. The chain uses TRBV7-9 and TRBJ2-5, with TRBD1 matching 7 bases. The germline V gene has CDR1 SEHNR and CDR2 FQNEAQ (reference sequence). The V gene end was trimmed by 6 bases and the J gene end by 4 bases; junction bases not matched to a gene: 2. This CDR3 spans 12 amino acids. CDR3 in amino acids: CASRPGGETQYF. CDR3 coding DNA: TGTGCCAGCAGGCCAGGGGGAGAGACCCAGTACTTC. Filled out from reference TRBV7-9 and TRBJ2-5, the complete variable domain reads DTGVSQNPRHKITKRGQNVTFRCDPISEHNRLYWYRQTLGQGPEFLTYFQNEAQLEKSRLLSDRFSAERPKGSFSTLEIQRTEQGDSAMYLCASRPGGETQYFGPGTRLLVL.

The chain uses TRBV19 and TRBJ1-5; maybe TRBD1 (5 bases). The CDR3 is 16 residues long. V lost 5 bases and J 5 bases, leaving 19 bases between the germline ends. Germline CDR1 LNHDA, CDR2 SQIVND (reference sequence). CDR3 sequence: CASSPRIGQRYQPQHF. DNA of the CDR3: TGTGCCAGTAGTCCGCGAATTGGACAACGATATCAGCCCCAGCATTTT. Full variable domain (rest looked up from reference TRBV19 and TRBJ1-5): DGGITQSPKYLFRKEGQNVTLSCEQNLNHDAMYWYRQDPGQGLRLIYYSQIVNDFQKGDIAEGYSVSREKKESFPLTVTSAQKNPTAFYLCASSPRIGQRYQPQHFGDGTRLSIL.

This clone was found a few times. The V call is TRBV19, the J call TRBJ1-5; the D is unclear. Trimming pared 6 bases from V and 6 bases from J, leaving 15 bases between. The CDR3 has 14 amino acids. Germline V gives CDR1 LNHDA, CDR2 SQIVND (reference sequence). The CDR3 loop is CASRGPSVGQPQHF. For the CDR3, the DNA is TGTGCCAGTAGGGGCCCTTCGGTCGGTCAGCCCCAGCATTTT.

The J gene is TRBJ1-2, the V gene TRBV19, with 9 bases lining up with TRBD1. Trimming removed 5 bases from V and 3 bases from J; junction bases left unmatched: 7. Germline V lookup: CDR1 LNHDA, CDR2 SQIVND (reference sequence). The CDR3 covers 15 residues. The CDR3 here is CASSPSRTGDYGYTF. The CDR3 DNA reads as TGTGCCAGTAGTCCTAGTAGGACAGGGGACTATGGCTACACCTTC.

The rearrangement joins TRBV18 to TRBJ2-3; tentative D call: TRBD1 (6 bases). The CDR3 contains 16 residues. Germline CDR1 KGHSH, CDR2 LQKENI. V was cut by 3 bases and J by 1 base, with 14 bases left in between. The CDR3 DNA sequence: TGTGCCAGCTCACCGAACCGACAGGCTGGCACAGATACGCAGTATTTT. Its translation: CASSPNRQAGTDTQYF.

The chain recombines TRBV28 with TRBJ1-1; 10 bases fit TRBD1. Germline V gene data show CDR1 as MDHEN and CDR2 as SYDVKM. V was pared by 7 bases and J by 7 bases, with 9 bases of the junction left unmatched. This CDR3 has 14 amino acids. CDR3 sequence (DNA): TGTGCCAGCAATGGACAGGGGGGGGAGGATGAAGCTTTCTTT. Protein product: CASNGQGGEDEAFF.

The chain recombines TRBV28 with TRBJ1-2; TRBD1 aligns across 7 bases. The V gene end was trimmed by 3 bases and the J gene end by 4 bases; junction bases not matched to a gene: 8. The CDR3 is made up of 15 amino acids. The germline CDR1 and CDR2 sequences are MDHEN and SYDVKM. The CDR3 DNA sequence: TGTGCCAGCAGTTTGGCAGGGGGGAATGGCTATGGCTACACCTTC. This encodes CASSLAGGNGYGYTF.

The gene calls are TRBV12-3 or TRBV12-4 and TRBJ2-1, with unresolved D. The CDR3 covers 12 residues. Trimming stripped 3 bases from V and 9 bases from J, with 9 bases between. CDR3 DNA sequence: TGTGCCAGCAGTTTCTTCCAGGCTGAGCAGTTCTTC. This sequence encodes CASSFFQAEQFF.